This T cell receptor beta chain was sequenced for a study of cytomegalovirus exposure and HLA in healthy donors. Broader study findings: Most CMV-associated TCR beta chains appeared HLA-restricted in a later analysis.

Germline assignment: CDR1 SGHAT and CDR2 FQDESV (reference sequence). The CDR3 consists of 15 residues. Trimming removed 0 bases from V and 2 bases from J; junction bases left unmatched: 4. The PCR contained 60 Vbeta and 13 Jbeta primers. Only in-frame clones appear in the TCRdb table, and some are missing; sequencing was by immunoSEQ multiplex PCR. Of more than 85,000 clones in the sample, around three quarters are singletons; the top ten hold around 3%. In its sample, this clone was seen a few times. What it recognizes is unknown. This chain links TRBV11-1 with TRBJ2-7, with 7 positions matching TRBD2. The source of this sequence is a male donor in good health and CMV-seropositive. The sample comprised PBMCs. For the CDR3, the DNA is TGTGCCAGCAGCTTAGCCGGCGGGGGAGCCTACGAGCAGTACTTC. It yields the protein CASSLAGGGAYEQYF.